This is a list of T cell receptor beta chains from one sample in a study of blood T cell repertoires in COVID-19. Assay used: immunoSEQ multiplex PCR; TCRdb lists only in-frame clones, some missing. This table has 150,000 to 200,000 clones, about 81% appearing once. The source material was peripheral blood. These receptors were collected from a woman older than 75 with COVID-19, enrolled during active disease. Both conserved end residues are trimmed from each CDR3.

v_gene	CDR3aa
TRBV11-1	ASSAILVPSYNEQF
TRBV7-9	ASSLVGPDEQY
TRBV2	ASSTRQGGYT
TRBV3-1/TRBV3-2	ASQVGALGEQF
TRBV5-1	ASSLGTGETYEQY
TRBV14	ASSRNRGSTGELF
TRBV7-2	ASSSHRGPDTQY
TRBV4-2	ASSQGGGEYEKLF
TRBV4-2	ASSQGQGRLGLF
TRBV5-5	ASSRVTGGVFDEQF
TRBV9	ASSREGWDSGNTIY
TRBV29-1	SVDPLLTGPNTEAF
TRBV7-9	ASSLGQSTNEKLF